This record concerns one TCR beta chain sequence. Its antigen is as yet unknown. The V gene lost 5 bases and the J gene lost 4 bases, with 8 bases spanning the gap. CDR1 is MNHNS, CDR2 SASEGT, per germline. CDR3 length: 12 amino acids. The sample comes from a study of OX40 agonist ivuxolimab in advanced cancers. The assay was immunoSEQ multiplex PCR, and TCRdb's table has in-frame clones only and misses some. The sample lists about 62,000 clones; roughly 90% were seen once. Autoimmune disease history or systemic immunosuppression led to patients being barred. Blood was sampled at baseline, cycle 4 day 1, and cycle 7 day 1. Findings and caveats of the study: The average count of expanded clones was higher among CD8+ T cells than among CD4+.

The chain recombines TRBV6-1 with TRBJ1-2, with D hard to call. Sequencing was performed on CD4+ or CD8+ T cells sorted from blood, taken in a trial of the OX40 agonist ivuxolimab. The sequence derives from an adult with an advanced solid tumor such as melanoma, head and neck, liver or kidney cancer. The DNA for the CDR3 is TGTGCCAGCAGTCCGGGAGCCTATGGCTACACCTTC. Its translation: CASSPGAYGYTF.